The 7 T cell receptor beta chains below were found in one sample sequenced in a study of cytomegalovirus exposure and HLA in healthy donors. The PCR employed 60 Vbeta primers together with 13 Jbeta primers. Clones were sequenced by immunoSEQ multiplex PCR, and TCRdb holds only the in-frame ones, with some missing. This repertoire shows roughly 130,000 clones, more than 80% found once; its top ten account for 2.5%. The specimen sequenced was PBMCs. The source is a man under 40 in good health and CMV-seronegative.

Note on this clone: One end of the junction varies from germline; a read error may be responsible. This chain uses TRBV5-1 with TRBJ1-5; D possibly corresponds to TRBD1 (5 bases). Germline-derived CDR1 and CDR2 are SGHRS and YFSETQ. The CDR3 contains 15 residues. The CDR3 DNA follows: TGCGCCAGCAGCTTGGCAGGGCAATACAATCAGCCCCAGAATTTT. Amino acid sequence: CASSLAGQYNQPQNF.

The J gene is TRBJ2-1, the V gene TRBV4-3; possible D gene TRBD1, 5 bases. Germline V gene sequence: CDR1 LGHNA, CDR2 YSLEER. The CDR3 contains 16 residues. V was clipped by 2 bases and J by 1 base, with 12 bases between them. The CDR3 DNA sequence: TGCGCCAGCAGCCAACTAACGGCAGGGTCCTACAATGAGCAGTTCTTC. Translation: CASSQLTAGSYNEQFF.

In its sample, this clone was seen a few times. The gene calls are TRBV6-6 and TRBJ1-1, with no clear D. The CDR3 is made up of 14 amino acids. Germline lookup yields CDR1 MNHNY and CDR2 SVGAGI (reference sequence). Trimming pared 6 bases from V and 6 bases from J, leaving 17 bases between. Written as DNA, the CDR3 is TGTGCCAGCAGCCCACCCGTCTGGAGGGCTGAAGCTTTCTTT. This gives the protein CASSPPVWRAEAFF.

This rearrangement joins TRBV7-2 to TRBJ2-1; 7 nucleotides line up with TRBD2. With V trimmed by 2 bases and J by 6 bases, 13 bases remained unmatched. Germline V gives CDR1 SGHTA, CDR2 FQGNSA. The CDR3 is made up of 17 amino acids. CDR3 residues: CASSLFGSAGLPNEQFF. The CDR3 DNA reads TGTGCCAGCAGCTTATTTGGGTCTGCGGGACTACCCAATGAGCAGTTCTTC.

The V call is TRBV9, the J call TRBJ2-7, with TRBD1 matching 8 bases. CDR1 is SGDLS, CDR2 YYNGEE, per germline. V trimming: 2 bases; J trimming: 3 bases; junction bases outside the gene matches: 13. The CDR3 loop spans 17 amino acids. The CDR3 nucleotides are TGTGCCAGCAGCGTCACAAAAACCGGGACAGGATGCTACGAGCAGTACTTC. Amino acid sequence: CASSVTKTGTGCYEQYF.

The V gene is TRBV9, the J gene TRBJ2-5; a possible D gene is TRBD2 (6 bases). V dropped 0 bases and J dropped 4 bases, with 13 bases sitting between them. Per the germline V gene, CDR1 is SGDLS and CDR2 is YYNGEE. CDR3 length equals 15 residues. CDR3: CASSVGARDVETQYF. CDR3 bases: TGTGCCAGCAGCGTAGGGGCGCGGGACGTAGAGACCCAGTACTTC.

The V and J genes are TRBV15 and TRBJ2-1; 8 bases are shared with TRBD1. The CDR3 is 15 residues long. Germline loops: CDR1 LNHNV, CDR2 YYDKDF (reference sequence). The V gene end was trimmed by 4 bases and the J gene end by 2 bases; junction bases not matched to a gene: 4. The CDR3 bases are TGTGCCACCAGCACAGACAGGGGACCCTACAATGAGCAGTTCTTC. Its translation: CATSTDRGPYNEQFF.